The rows below give T cell receptor beta chains drawn from one sample of a study of shared clonotypes between healthy human individuals. Assay: immunoSEQ multiplex PCR; the TCRdb copy retains only in-frame clones and omits some. Here the sample spans about 600,000 clones, 97% being singletons. Source material: naive CD4+ T cells sorted from blood. These receptors all come from a woman aged 25 to 39 in good health. CDR3s include the opening cysteine and the closing phenylalanine or tryptophan. D genes are given only for firm matches. Some rows mark clone size as missing; the rest say once, few, many or name a class of expanded clone.

once,TRBV9,.,TRBJ1-3,TGTGCCAGCAGCCCCCTATATGGGTCTGGAAACACCATATATTTT,CASSPLYGSGNTIYF
.,TRBV19,.,TRBJ1-2,TGTGCCAGTAGTATAGGCGCAGGGATCAACTATGGCTACACCTTC,CASSIGAGINYGYTF
.,TRBV19,.,TRBJ1-5,TGTGCCAGTAGTCTACTCGGGGAAGGCTACAATCAGCCCCAGCATTTT,CASSLLGEGYNQPQHF
.,TRBV5-1,TRBD2,TRBJ2-2,TGCGCCAGCAGCTTTAATAGCGGGAGGGGATCCGGGGAGCTGTTTTTT,CASSFNSGRGSGELFF
.,TRBV2,.,TRBJ1-1,TGTGCCAGCAGTGAATCAGGTCTTACGCCGGGTAACACTGAAGCTTTCTTT,CASSESGLTPGNTEAFF
.,TRBV5-1,.,TRBJ2-1,TGCGCCAGCAGCTTGCTGTACCAGGGTAACTCCTACAATGAGCAGTTCTTC,CASSLLYQGNSYNEQFF
.,TRBV28,TRBD1,TRBJ1-5,TGTGCCAGCAGCTCAGCCGGGACAGGGGGAAGAAATCAGCCCCAGCATTTT,CASSSAGTGGRNQPQHF
.,TRBV28,.,TRBJ1-1,TGTGCCATACGCCGAACCTGGATAAAACAGAAGAACACTGAAGCTTTCTTT,CAIRRTWIKQKNTEAFF
.,TRBV4-2,.,TRBJ2-7,TGTGCCAGCAGCCAAGAAACACCCTCCTACGAGCAGTACTTC,CASSQETPSYEQYF
.,TRBV10-1,.,TRBJ1-1,TGCGCCAGCAGTGAGGTTGGGGCCGCTGAAGCTTTCTTT,CASSEVGAAEAFF
once,TRBV18,.,TRBJ1-4,TGTGCCAGCTCATTTGAGGGGGTCCTCAATGAAAAACTGTTTTTT,CASSFEGVLNEKLFF
.,TRBV28,TRBD1,TRBJ1-2,TGTGCCAGCACCCCATGGACAGGGGGCTTCTATGGCTACACCTTC,CASTPWTGGFYGYTF
.,TRBV28,.,TRBJ1-1,TGTGCCAGCAGTCCAATGCCGAGGGAAGCTTTCTTT,CASSPMPREAFF
.,TRBV5-4,.,TRBJ1-2,TGTGCCAGCAGCTTGTTTGGGACGCCGGTGGACTATGGCTACACCTTC,CASSLFGTPVDYGYTF
.,TRBV2,.,TRBJ2-1,TGTGCCAGCAGTGGTGGGACCTACAATGAGCAGTTCTTC,CASSGGTYNEQFF
.,TRBV5-4,.,TRBJ2-4,TGTGCCAGCAGCTTGGAGGGGGGCTCAGCCAAAAACATTCAGTACTTC,CASSLEGGSAKNIQYF
.,TRBV5-1,.,TRBJ2-7,TGCGCCAGCAGCCGCCTCACAGGGATGGACGAGCAGTACTTC,CASSRLTGMDEQYF
.,TRBV4-1,.,TRBJ1-4,TGCGCCAGCAGCCAAGATTTGCAGGGTGGGTCAACTAATGAAAAACTGTTTTTT,CASSQDLQGGSTNEKLFF
few,TRBV7-9,.,TRBJ1-2,TGTGCCAGCAGCCCCCGGACGGGTTCTAACTATGGCTACACCTTC,CASSPRTGSNYGYTF
.,TRBV28,.,TRBJ1-4,TGTGCCAGCAGACAGGGAAGACGGGAAAAACTGTTTTTT,CASRQGRREKLFF
.,TRBV27,TRBD1,TRBJ1-1,TGTGCCAGCAGTCGCGAATTCCCGACAGGGAGTGACACTGAAGCTTTCTTT,CASSREFPTGSDTEAFF
.,TRBV5-1,.,TRBJ1-5,TGCGCCAGCAGCTTGGTCCAAATAGATAGCAATCAGCCCCAGCATTTT,CASSLVQIDSNQPQHF
.,TRBV6-6,.,TRBJ1-6,TGTGCCAGCAGCCCACGGGGGCGGCAGGCCCTCCACTTT,CASSPRGRQALHF
.,TRBV5-4,.,TRBJ2-1,TGTGCCAGCAGCAAGGACACCCCCAATGAGCAGTTCTTC,CASSKDTPNEQFF
.,TRBV7-2,TRBD2,TRBJ2-1,TGTGCCAGCCTCTCGGCTAGCGGGAGAGGGGGATACAATGAGCAGTTCTTC,CASLSASGRGGYNEQFF
.,TRBV2,TRBD1,TRBJ1-4,TGTGCCAGCAGTTTCGGGACAGTCAATGAAAAACTGTTTTTT,CASSFGTVNEKLFF
.,TRBV4-1,TRBD2,TRBJ2-7,TGCGCCAGCAGCCAGGTCCTCGGGGCTAGCGGGAGGGGTTCCTACGAGCAGTACTTC,CASSQVLGASGRGSYEQYF
once,TRBV6-1,.,TRBJ1-5,TGTGCCAGCAGTGAGGTGGCTACCCTCAATCAGCCCCAGCATTTT,CASSEVATLNQPQHF
.,TRBV7-8,.,TRBJ2-5,TGTGCCAGCAGCTTAGTAAGGGTGGGGCTGGCTGGTGAGACCCAGTACTTC,CASSLVRVGLAGETQYF
once,TRBV18,TRBD2,TRBJ2-3,TGTGCCAGCTCACCACGGAGCGGGGCTAGCACAGATACGCAGTATTTT,CASSPRSGASTDTQYF
.,TRBV11-2,.,TRBJ1-3,TGTGCCAGCAGCCCTAGCTGGGGAAACACCATATATTTT,CASSPSWGNTIYF
.,TRBV5-6,.,TRBJ2-2,TGTGCCAGCAGCTCCCTTTGGGCAGCAGCGAACACCGGGGAGCTGTTTTTT,CASSSLWAAANTGELFF
.,TRBV5-4,TRBD1,TRBJ2-2,TGTGCCAGCAGCTTGCGGCAGGGGGCCCCCGGGGAGCTGTTTTTT,CASSLRQGAPGELFF